Listed below are T cell receptor beta chains from one sample, sequenced in a study of vaccination and CD4 T cells after COVID-19. Their recognized antigens are unknown. MiXCR, applied by TCRdb to the PCR reads, yields one record per CDR3 protein. The sample includes 3,000 to 4,000 distinct CDR3 sequences, under 55% of them seen just once. The sequenced sample was CD4+ T cells from blood, cultured in vitro. The receptors originated from a human donor who had recovered from COVID-19. Each CDR3 is given with its conserved first and last residue. The D gene is left open where the match is weak. Clone size appears in some rows only: once, few, many, or a class for an expanded clone.

>TRBJ1-2|once|TRBV5-4|.
TGTGCCAGCAGCTCACTTGGAGGGGGGAAGACCTATGGCTACACCTTC
CASSSLGGGKTYGYTF
>TRBJ2-6|.|TRBV7-3|.
TGTGCCAGCAGCTTAAAGGAGACAGTCTCTGGGGCCAACGTCCTGACTTTC
CASSLKETVSGANVLTF
>TRBJ1-1|.|TRBV6-5|.
TGTGCCAGCAGTTACTCAGGGGGGAACACTGAAGCTTTCTTT
CASSYSGGNTEAFF
>TRBJ1-3|.|TRBV7-9|.
TGTGCCAGCACCATAGAGCCTACTGGAAACACCATATATTTT
CASTIEPTGNTIYF
>TRBJ2-2|.|TRBV24-1|TRBD2
TGTGCCACCAGTGATTTACTAGCGGACACCGGGGAGCTGTTTTTT
CATSDLLADTGELFF
>TRBJ2-5|.|TRBV18|TRBD1
TGTGCCAGCTCACCACCGGATCACAGGGGCCAAGAGACCCAGTACTTC
CASSPPDHRGQETQYF
>TRBJ2-1|few|TRBV6-1|.
TGTGCCAGCAGATGGGAGAGGGGTAGGGAGCAGTTCTTC
CASRWERGREQFF
>TRBJ1-2|few|TRBV27|TRBD1
TGTGCCAGCAGGAAACGGACAGGGGGCTATGGCTACACCTTC
CASRKRTGGYGYTF
>TRBJ1-2|.|TRBV25-1|.
TGTGCCAGCACTTCCAGGGGCGGCTATGGCTACACCTTC
CASTSRGGYGYTF
>TRBJ2-2|.|TRBV20-1|.
TGCAGTGCTAGAGGTCCGGGGGGCGATGCGGCCGGGGAGCTGTTTTTT
CSARGPGGDAAGELFF
>TRBJ1-2|.|TRBV5-1|.
TGCGCCAGCAGCTTGGGTACAGGGACAAACTATGGCTACACCTTC
CASSLGTGTNYGYTF
>TRBJ2-5|few|TRBV11-2|.
TGTGCCAGCAGCCCCTCGGCGACGGGCGAGACCCAGTACTTC
CASSPSATGETQYF
>TRBJ2-1|.|TRBV5-1|TRBD2
TGCGCCAGCAGCTTGGTGGCGGGAGTCCACAATGAGCAGTTCTTC
CASSLVAGVHNEQFF
>TRBJ2-3|.|TRBV11-3|TRBD2
TGTGCCAGCAGCTTAGTATTAGCGGGGGGCCTGCGCACAGATACGCAGTATTTT
CASSLVLAGGLRTDTQYF
>TRBJ2-3|.|TRBV11-3|TRBD2
TGTGCCAGCAGCTCTAGACAGCGGGGTTTAGATACGCAGTATTTT
CASSSRQRGLDTQYF
>TRBJ1-6|few|TRBV27|.
TGTGCCAGCAGGGAGGATTACTCCTATAATTCACCCCTCCACTTT
CASREDYSYNSPLHF
>TRBJ1-1|.|TRBV5-1|.
TGCGCCAGCAGCCTTCCGGGTCAGAACACTGAAGCTTTCTTT
CASSLPGQNTEAFF
>TRBJ1-5|.|TRBV18|.
TGTGCCAGCTGGAGCGGGACCTCATATCAGCCCCAGCATTTT
CASWSGTSYQPQHF